The 27 T cell receptor beta chains below come from one sample, sequenced in a study of blood T cell repertoires in COVID-19. Sequenced by immunoSEQ multiplex PCR; TCRdb stores in-frame clones only, minus some. The data show about 89,000 clones, approximately 80% seen once. The sample taken for sequencing was peripheral blood. The source is a human donor in a cohort sampled during active COVID-19.

In this sample, this clone turned up a few times. This chain joins TRBV12-3 or TRBV12-4 and TRBJ1-1; D unresolved. The CDR3 spans 12 residues. The V and J ends lost 7 bases and 7 bases respectively, with 13 bases between them. The CDR3 nucleotides read TGTGCCAGCAAATCAAGACACCTTGAAGCTTTCTTT. Protein: CASKSRHLEAFF.

This chain links TRBV28 with TRBJ2-7; D not resolved. In germline, CDR1 is MDHEN, CDR2 SYDVKM. Between the trimmed V and J ends, which lost 6 bases and 4 bases, there was a span of 16 bases. The CDR3 runs 14 residues. DNA for the CDR3: TGTGCCAGCAGACTAAAGACCCCCCCATACGAGCAGTACTTC. This translates into CASRLKTPPYEQYF.

Only a few counts were recorded for this clone. The genes are TRBV6-6 and TRBJ2-7; TRBD1 matches at 9 bases. The germline V gene has CDR1 MNHNY and CDR2 SVGAGI (reference sequence). The CDR3 has 20 residues. Losses at the gene ends were 5 bases for V and 4 bases for J; bases not matched to a gene: 24. CDR3 amino acids: CASSRFPGQGFPTPDYEQYF. Here the CDR3 DNA reads TGTGCCAGCAGTCGATTCCCGGGACAGGGATTCCCAACCCCCGATTACGAGCAGTACTTC.

As to this clone: The identical CDR3 is also encoded by other nucleotide sequences in the sample. The V call is TRBV19, the J call TRBJ2-7, with D uncertain. The CDR3 consists of 13 residues. Germline assignment: CDR1 LNHDA and CDR2 SQIVND (reference sequence). The ends were cut back, 5 bases at V and 0 bases at J, with 8 bases in the middle. The CDR3 DNA sequence: TGTGCCAGTAGTTATCCGAGCTCCTACGAGCAGTACTTC. Residues: CASSYPSSYEQYF.

The chain employs TRBV28 and TRBJ1-2, with 10 bases matching TRBD1. The CDR3 consists of 15 residues. J lost 8 bases, V lost 10 bases, and 16 bases had no gene match. Germline CDR1 MDHEN, CDR2 SYDVKM. DNA of the CDR3: TGTGCCACCTCACGGGGGGGACAGGGGTTTGGAGGCTACACCTTC. Its protein product is CATSRGGQGFGGYTF.

The V and J genes are TRBV6-2 or TRBV6-3 and TRBJ2-7, with 7 bases aligning to TRBD1. Germline V gives CDR1 MNHEY, CDR2 SVGEGT. The CDR3 runs 12 residues. V gave up 6 bases and J gave up 3 bases; unmatched junction bases: 2. The CDR3 DNA sequence: TGTGCCAGCAGCCGACAGGGCTACGAGCAGTACTTC. Translated, it gives CASSRQGYEQYF.

The gene calls are TRBV7-2 and TRBJ1-4; 7 nucleotides agree with TRBD1. Losses at the gene ends were 3 bases for V and 6 bases for J; bases not matched to a gene: 7. Germline V lookup: CDR1 SGHTA, CDR2 FQGNSA. The CDR3 has 15 amino acids. The CDR3 region has the DNA TGTGCCAGCAGCTTTTTCCAGGGGGACGATGAAAAACTGTTTTTT. As protein: CASSFFQGDDEKLFF.

DNA for the CDR3: TGTGCCAGCAGCCCCGGACTAGCCCCATACGAGCAGTACTTC. This encodes CASSPGLAPYEQYF. V usage is TRBV7-2 and J usage is TRBJ2-7, with 8 bases lining up with TRBD2. The J segment lost 4 bases and the V segment lost 5 bases, leaving 7 bases of the junction unmatched. Germline-derived CDR1 and CDR2 are SGHTA and FQGNSA. The CDR3 length is 14 residues.

The rearrangement uses TRBV5-6 and TRBJ2-7; D call uncertain. Between the trimmed V and J ends, which lost 2 bases and 0 bases, there was a span of 9 bases. CDR3 size: 14 residues. Germline V gene data show CDR1 as SGHDT and CDR2 as YYEEEE. CDR3 protein: CASSFRVHSYEQYF. The DNA for the CDR3 is TGTGCCAGCAGCTTCCGGGTCCACTCCTACGAGCAGTACTTC.

This clone was counted a few times. The CDR3 DNA reads TGTGCCAGCAGCCCTTCCCGACTAGCGGGGCCCCTCGAGCAGTACTTC. It yields the protein CASSPSRLAGPLEQYF. The chain combines TRBV3-1 (or the pseudogene TRBV3-2) with TRBJ2-7; TRBD2 aligns across 11 bases. V was pared by 4 bases and J by 6 bases, with 11 bases of the junction left unmatched. There are 16 residues in the CDR3. From germline, CDR1 is LGHDT and CDR2 YNNKEL (reference sequence).

For the CDR3, the DNA is TGCAGCGTTGAAACCCGGGGCACCGGGGAGCTGTTTTTT. Its protein is CSVETRGTGELFF. The rearrangement links TRBV29-1 to TRBJ2-2, with D tentatively TRBD2 (5 bases). The CDR3 is made up of 13 amino acids. Trimming removed 2 bases at V and 4 bases at J, with 8 bases between. In germline, CDR1 is SQVTM, CDR2 ANQGSEA.

V gene TRBV6-2 or TRBV6-3 combines with J gene TRBJ2-2, with D maybe TRBD2 (5 bases). This CDR3 contains 13 residues. The germline V gene encodes CDR1 MNHEY and CDR2 SVGEGT. V lost 7 bases, J lost 9 bases, and 15 bases lay in between. The CDR3 DNA reads as TGTGCCAGCAACCCACTAGTTAGCCGGGAGCTGTTTTTT. It yields the protein CASNPLVSRELFF.

This clone has only one observation. The rearrangement joins TRBV11-2 to TRBJ2-7; no definite D call. CDR1 and CDR2 (germline): SGHAT, FQNNGV. The CDR3 contains 14 residues. V lost 1 base and J lost 3, with 10 bases in between. The CDR3 nucleotides are TGTGCCAGCAGCTTAGGTGGTTCGGTCTACGAGCAGTACTTC. Translation: CASSLGGSVYEQYF.

In its sample, this clone was seen a few times. The chain has TRBV6-5 and TRBJ1-2; TRBD1 might be the D (5 bases). Trimming shortened V by 6 bases and J by 5 bases, and 19 bases separated the two germline ends. This CDR3 has 15 amino acids. Germline V gives CDR1 MNHEY, CDR2 SVGAGI. As DNA, the CDR3 is TGTGCCAGCAGCTCTCTCAGGGTCGGGAGATATGGCTACACCTTC. Translation gives CASSSLRVGRYGYTF.

This chain uses TRBV5-4 with TRBJ1-4, with D perhaps matching TRBD1 (6 bases). Germline CDR1 is SGHNT and CDR2 is YYREEE (reference sequence). This CDR3 contains 14 residues. The V gene lost 0 bases and the J gene lost 10 bases, with 13 bases spanning the gap. The CDR3 region is CASSLGQEIGKLFF. The CDR3 nucleotides read TGTGCCAGCAGCTTGGGACAGGAGATTGGAAAACTGTTTTTT.

This chain uses TRBV6-5 with TRBJ2-3; TRBD2 matches at 15 bases. V shed 5 bases and J 14 bases; nucleotides not matched to a gene: 11. The CDR3 is made up of 15 amino acids. Germline lookup yields CDR1 MNHEY and CDR2 SVGAGI. The CDR3 sequence: CASSTRGLAGGGVYF. CDR3 DNA sequence: TGTGCCAGCAGTACCCGAGGACTAGCGGGAGGGGGGGTGTATTTT.

This clone was detected ten times or more. V and J are TRBV7-3 and TRBJ2-1, with 7 bases lining up with TRBD2. The CDR3 totals 15 residues. Losses at the gene ends were 2 bases for V and 6 bases for J; bases not matched to a gene: 7. The V gene's germline CDR1 is SGHTA and CDR2 FQGTGA. The chain's CDR3 is CASSLGSGAGNEQFF. CDR3 DNA sequence: TGTGCCAGCAGCTTAGGCAGCGGGGCGGGCAATGAGCAGTTCTTC.

The chain carries TRBV29-1 and TRBJ2-7; 9 bases fit TRBD1. Germline V lookup: CDR1 SQVTM, CDR2 ANQGSEA. This CDR3 has 14 residues. The trim removed 6 bases at V and 1 base at J, leaving 7 bases unmatched. The CDR3, as DNA: TGCAGCGTCGTGGACAGGGGTAGGTCCTACGAGCAGTACTTC. It translates to CSVVDRGRSYEQYF.

The chain recombines TRBV4-2 with TRBJ2-5; 11 bases align to TRBD2. The CDR3 loop spans 16 amino acids. The V segment lost 5 bases and the J segment 0 bases; nucleotides outside the gene matches: 5. In germline, CDR1 is LGHNA, CDR2 YNFKEQ. This CDR3 reads CASSTRLAGHQETQYF. Here the CDR3 DNA reads TGTGCCAGCAGCACTCGACTAGCGGGACACCAAGAGACCCAGTACTTC.

The chain links TRBV28 to TRBJ1-2; the D is unclear. The germline V gene encodes CDR1 MDHEN and CDR2 SYDVKM. Trimming cost V 6 bases and J 8 bases, with 19 bases left between them. The length of the CDR3 is 14 residues. The CDR3, as DNA: TGTGCCAGCAGGGGGAAGCGCGGGGAGCGGGGCTACACCTTC. Amino acid sequence: CASRGKRGERGYTF.

The V and J genes are TRBV28 and TRBJ2-7; 8 bases are a match to TRBD2. The trim removed 2 bases at V and 6 bases at J, leaving 6 bases unmatched. This CDR3 is 14 amino acids long. Per the germline V gene, CDR1 is MDHEN and CDR2 is SYDVKM. As DNA, the CDR3 is TGTGCCAGCAGTTTAACCGCGGGAGGTCTCGAGCAGTACTTC. Translating it yields CASSLTAGGLEQYF. Variable domain in full (rest from reference TRBV28 and TRBJ2-7): DVKVTQSSRYLVKRTGEKVFLECVQDMDHENMFWYRQDPGLGLRLIYFSYDVKMKEKGDIPEGYSVSREKKERFSLILESASTNQTSMYLCASSLTAGGLEQYFGPGTRLTVT.

There are a few counts of this clone. V is TRBV4-1 and J is TRBJ2-5; D is possibly TRBD2 (6 bases). The V gene's germline CDR1 is MGHRA and CDR2 YSYEKL. Trimming removed 4 bases from V and 0 bases from J, with 12 bases in between. The CDR3 loop spans 15 amino acids. The CDR3 sequence is CASSPLGGYQETQYF. CDR3 nucleotide sequence: TGCGCCAGCAGCCCCCTTGGGGGGTACCAAGAGACCCAGTACTTC.

The chain links TRBV30 to TRBJ2-7; tentative D call: TRBD1 (6 bases). Deletions cut 3 bases from V and 3 bases from J, with 15 bases between. The germline CDR1 and CDR2 sequences are GTSNPN and SVGIG (reference sequence). The CDR3 has 14 amino acids. For the CDR3, the DNA is TGTGCCTGGAGAAGCGAACAGGGTCGCTACGAGCAGTACTTC. It codes for CAWRSEQGRYEQYF.

This chain links TRBV18 with TRBJ2-7, with 10 bases that match TRBD1. V was clipped by 2 bases and J by 2 bases; unmatched bases: 9. The germline CDR1 and CDR2 sequences are KGHSH and LQKENI. This CDR3 is built from 17 residues. CDR3 DNA: TGTGCCAGCTCACCAGTTGTGGGACAGGGGAAAACCTACGAGCAGTACTTC. Its translation: CASSPVVGQGKTYEQYF.

J is TRBJ2-4 and V is TRBV11-3; 7 nucleotides agree with TRBD1. V lost 11 bases, J lost 0 bases, and 13 bases stayed unmatched. The CDR3 has 16 residues. The germline V gene encodes CDR1 SGHNT and CDR2 YENEEA. CDR3 amino acids: CAGFGGQTLAKNIQYF. The CDR3 DNA sequence: TGTGCCGGGTTTGGGGGACAGACTTTAGCCAAAAACATTCAGTACTTC.

V is TRBV28 and J is TRBJ2-7; 12 bases are a match to TRBD2. Germline CDR1 is MDHEN and CDR2 is SYDVKM. There are 15 residues in the CDR3. J was trimmed by 2 bases and V by 5 bases; bases with no gene match: 4. The CDR3 reads CASSLLAGGPYEQYF. Written as DNA, the CDR3 is TGTGCCAGCAGTCTACTAGCGGGAGGCCCCTACGAGCAGTACTTC.

J is TRBJ2-1 and V is TRBV6-6; no firm D call. The CDR3 is 14 residues long. Germline loops: CDR1 MNHNY, CDR2 SVGAGI (reference sequence). V was cut by 6 bases and J by 8 bases, with 17 bases left in between. The CDR3 nucleotides read TGTGCCAGCAGAACCGGGTCTCGAGTAGATGAGCAGTTCTTC. It encodes CASRTGSRVDEQFF.